Reported below is one TCR beta chain. The CDR3 sequence is 16 residues long. From germline, CDR1 is SGHDN and CDR2 FVKESK. The V gene lost 0 bases and the J gene lost 4 bases, with 15 bases spanning the gap. Clones were read by immunoSEQ multiplex PCR, and TCRdb kept only the in-frame ones, dropping some. Among about 110,000 clones listed, around 95% were seen once. The data belong to a study of cytomegalovirus exposure and HLA in healthy donors. The chain uses TRBV14 and TRBJ1-1; TRBD1 is a possible D gene (5 bases). The specimen sequenced was PBMCs. This TCR derives from a woman aged 18-29 years in good health and CMV-seronegative. Here the CDR3 reads CASSQDLGRLTTEAFF. Written as DNA, the CDR3 is TGTGCCAGCAGCCAAGATCTGGGGCGCCTGACCACTGAAGCTTTCTTT.